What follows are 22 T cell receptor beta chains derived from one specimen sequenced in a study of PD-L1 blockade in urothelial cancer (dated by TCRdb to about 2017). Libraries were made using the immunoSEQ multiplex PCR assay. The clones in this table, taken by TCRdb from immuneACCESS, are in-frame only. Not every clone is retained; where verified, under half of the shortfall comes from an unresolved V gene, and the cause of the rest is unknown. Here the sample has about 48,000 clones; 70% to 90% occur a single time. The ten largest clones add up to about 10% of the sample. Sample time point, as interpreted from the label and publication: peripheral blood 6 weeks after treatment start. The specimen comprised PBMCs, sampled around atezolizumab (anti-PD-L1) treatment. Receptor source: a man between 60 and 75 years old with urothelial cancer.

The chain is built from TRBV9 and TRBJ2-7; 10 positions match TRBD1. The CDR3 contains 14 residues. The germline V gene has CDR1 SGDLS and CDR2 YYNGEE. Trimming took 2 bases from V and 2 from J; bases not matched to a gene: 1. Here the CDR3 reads CASSVGTGAYEQYF. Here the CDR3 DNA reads TGTGCCAGCAGCGTGGGGACAGGGGCCTACGAGCAGTACTTC.

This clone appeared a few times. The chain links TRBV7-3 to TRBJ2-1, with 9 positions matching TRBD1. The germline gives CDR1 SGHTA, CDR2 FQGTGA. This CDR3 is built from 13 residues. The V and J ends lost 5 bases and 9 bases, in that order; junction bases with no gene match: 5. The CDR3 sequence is CASSPGTGSEQFF. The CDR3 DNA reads TGTGCCAGCAGCCCAGGGACAGGGAGTGAGCAGTTCTTC.

The CDR3 spells CSVRRWQGGLRSYEQYF. Written as DNA, the CDR3 is TGCAGCGTTCGTAGGTGGCAGGGAGGACTCCGGTCTTACGAGCAGTACTTC. The chain employs TRBV29-1 and TRBJ2-7; maybe TRBD2 (6 bases). The germline V gene encodes CDR1 SQVTM and CDR2 ANQGSEA. V lost 5 bases and J lost 4, with 27 bases in between. The CDR3 is made up of 17 amino acids.

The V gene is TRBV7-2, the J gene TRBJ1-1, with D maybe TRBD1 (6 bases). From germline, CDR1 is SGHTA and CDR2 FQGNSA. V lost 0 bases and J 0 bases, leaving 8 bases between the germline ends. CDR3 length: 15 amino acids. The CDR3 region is CASSLAWTVNTEAFF. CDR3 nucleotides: TGTGCCAGCAGCTTAGCATGGACAGTGAACACTGAAGCTTTCTTT.

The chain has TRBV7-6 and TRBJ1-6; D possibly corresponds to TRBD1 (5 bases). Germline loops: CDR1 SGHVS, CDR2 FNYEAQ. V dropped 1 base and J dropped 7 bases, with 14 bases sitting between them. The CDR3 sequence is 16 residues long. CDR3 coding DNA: TGTGCCAGCAGCTTAGGGAGAGGAGGGGCCAATTCACCCCTCCACTTT. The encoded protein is CASSLGRGGANSPLHF.

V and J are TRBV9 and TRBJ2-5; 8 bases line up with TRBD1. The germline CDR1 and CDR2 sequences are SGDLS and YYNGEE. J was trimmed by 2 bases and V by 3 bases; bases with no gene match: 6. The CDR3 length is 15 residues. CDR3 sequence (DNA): TGTGCCAGCAGCGGCCGGGACAGGATACAAGAGACCCAGTACTTC. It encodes CASSGRDRIQETQYF.

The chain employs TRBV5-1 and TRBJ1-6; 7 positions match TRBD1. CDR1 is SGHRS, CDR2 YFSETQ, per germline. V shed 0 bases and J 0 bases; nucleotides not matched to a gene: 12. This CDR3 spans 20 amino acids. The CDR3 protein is CASSLEVRGAGGSYNSPLHF. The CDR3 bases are TGCGCCAGCAGCTTGGAGGTTAGAGGGGCAGGGGGCTCCTATAATTCACCCCTCCACTTT.

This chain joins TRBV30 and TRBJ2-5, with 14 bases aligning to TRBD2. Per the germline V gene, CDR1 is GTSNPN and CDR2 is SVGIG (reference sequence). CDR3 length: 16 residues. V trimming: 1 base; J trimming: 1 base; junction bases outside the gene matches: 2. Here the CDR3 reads CAWSAGTSGGQETQYF. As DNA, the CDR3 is TGTGCCTGGAGTGCCGGGACTAGCGGGGGCCAAGAGACCCAGTACTTC.

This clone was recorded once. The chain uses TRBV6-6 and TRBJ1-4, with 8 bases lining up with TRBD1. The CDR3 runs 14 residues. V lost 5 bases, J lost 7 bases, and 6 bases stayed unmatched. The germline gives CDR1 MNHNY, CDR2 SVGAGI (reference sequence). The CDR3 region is CASSTGTGVEKLFF. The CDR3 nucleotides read TGTGCCAGCAGTACCGGGACAGGCGTTGAAAAACTGTTTTTT.

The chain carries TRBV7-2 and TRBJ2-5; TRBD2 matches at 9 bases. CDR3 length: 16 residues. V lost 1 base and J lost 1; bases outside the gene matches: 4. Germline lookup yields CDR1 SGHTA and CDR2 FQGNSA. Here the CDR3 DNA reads TGTGCCAGCAGCTTAGAGAGCGGGGGGCTCCAAGAGACCCAGTACTTC. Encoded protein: CASSLESGGLQETQYF.

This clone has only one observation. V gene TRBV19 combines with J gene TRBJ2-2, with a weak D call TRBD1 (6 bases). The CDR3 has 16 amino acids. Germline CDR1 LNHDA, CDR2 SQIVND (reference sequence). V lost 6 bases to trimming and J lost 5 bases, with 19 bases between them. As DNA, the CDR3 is TGTGCCAGTAGCATTCAGGGGACAATGTTGACCGGGGAGCTGTTTTTT. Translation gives CASSIQGTMLTGELFF.

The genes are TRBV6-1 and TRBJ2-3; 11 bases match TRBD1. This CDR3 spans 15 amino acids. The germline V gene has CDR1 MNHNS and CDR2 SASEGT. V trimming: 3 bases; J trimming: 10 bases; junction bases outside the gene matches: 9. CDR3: CASSEGTGGFYAQYF. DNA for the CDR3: TGTGCCAGCAGTGAGGGGACAGGGGGATTTTATGCGCAGTATTTT.

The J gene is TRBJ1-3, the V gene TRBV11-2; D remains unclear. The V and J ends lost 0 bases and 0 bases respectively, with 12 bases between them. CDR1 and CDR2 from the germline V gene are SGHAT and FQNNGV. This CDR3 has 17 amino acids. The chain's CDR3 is CASSLEAARSSGNTIYF. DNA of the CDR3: TGTGCCAGCAGCTTAGAGGCTGCAAGAAGCTCTGGAAACACCATATATTTT.

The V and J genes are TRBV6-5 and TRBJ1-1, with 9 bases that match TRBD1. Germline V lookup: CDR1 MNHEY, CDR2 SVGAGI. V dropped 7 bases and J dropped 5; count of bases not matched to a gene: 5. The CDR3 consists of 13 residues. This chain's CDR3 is CASIKQGATEAFF. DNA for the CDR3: TGTGCCAGCATCAAACAGGGGGCGACTGAAGCTTTCTTT.

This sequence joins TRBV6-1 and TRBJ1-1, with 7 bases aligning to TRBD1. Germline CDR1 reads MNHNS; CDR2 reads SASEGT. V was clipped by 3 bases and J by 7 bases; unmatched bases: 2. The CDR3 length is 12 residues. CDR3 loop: CASSEGQIEAFF. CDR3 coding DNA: TGTGCCAGCAGTGAGGGACAGATTGAAGCTTTCTTT.

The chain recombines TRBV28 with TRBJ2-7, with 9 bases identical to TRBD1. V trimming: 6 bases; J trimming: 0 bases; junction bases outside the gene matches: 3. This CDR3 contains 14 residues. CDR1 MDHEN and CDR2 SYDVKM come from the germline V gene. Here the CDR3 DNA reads TGTGCCAGCAGAGGGACAGGGAGCTCCTACGAGCAGTACTTC. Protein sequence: CASRGTGSSYEQYF.

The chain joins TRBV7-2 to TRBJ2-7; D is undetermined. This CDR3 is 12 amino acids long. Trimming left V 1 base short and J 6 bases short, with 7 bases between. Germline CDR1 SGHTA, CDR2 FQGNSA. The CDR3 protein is CASSLVFREQYF. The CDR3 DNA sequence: TGTGCCAGCAGCTTAGTTTTTCGCGAGCAGTACTTC.

CDR3 amino acids: CASSSPSGEETQYF. The CDR3 coding sequence is TGTGCCAGCAGCTCCCCTAGCGGGGAAGAGACCCAGTACTTC. V usage is TRBV11-2 and J usage is TRBJ2-5, with 9 bases lining up with TRBD2. The V gene's germline CDR1 is SGHAT and CDR2 FQNNGV. The CDR3 has 14 residues. The J segment lost 3 bases and the V segment lost 4 bases, leaving 3 bases of the junction unmatched.

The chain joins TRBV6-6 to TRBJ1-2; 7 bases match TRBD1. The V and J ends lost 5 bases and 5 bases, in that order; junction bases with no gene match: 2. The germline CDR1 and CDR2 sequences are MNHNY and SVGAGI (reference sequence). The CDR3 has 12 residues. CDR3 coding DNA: TGTGCCAGCAGTGGGGACAGTTATGGCTACACCTTC. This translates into CASSGDSYGYTF.

CDR3 bases: TGCGCCAGCAGTGAGTCCTCTACAGGGGCTTTGGATGGCTACACCTTC. This translates into CASSESSTGALDGYTF. The chain recombines TRBV10-1 with TRBJ1-2, with 7 bases matching TRBD1. Germline V gene sequence: CDR1 WNHNN, CDR2 SYGVQD (reference sequence). The ends lost 0 bases at V and 6 bases at J; junction bases unmatched: 10. The CDR3 is 16 residues long.

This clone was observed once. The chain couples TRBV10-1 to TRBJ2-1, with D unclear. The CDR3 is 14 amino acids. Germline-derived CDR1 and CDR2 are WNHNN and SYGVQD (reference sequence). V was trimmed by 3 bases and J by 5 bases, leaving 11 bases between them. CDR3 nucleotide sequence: TGCGCCAGCAGTGAAAGACCCCGGGACAATGAGCAGTTCTTC. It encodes CASSERPRDNEQFF.

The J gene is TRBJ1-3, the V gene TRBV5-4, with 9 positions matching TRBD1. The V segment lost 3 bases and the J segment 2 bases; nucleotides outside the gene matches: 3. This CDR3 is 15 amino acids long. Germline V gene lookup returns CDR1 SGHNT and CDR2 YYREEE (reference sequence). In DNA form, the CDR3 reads TGTGCCAGCAGCTCCGGGACAGGGCCTGGAAACACCATATATTTT. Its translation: CASSSGTGPGNTIYF. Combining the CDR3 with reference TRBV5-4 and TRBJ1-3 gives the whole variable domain ETGVTQSPTHLIKTRGQQVTLRCSSQSGHNTVSWYQQALGQGPQFIFQYYREEENGRGNFPPRFSGLQFPNYSSELNVNALELDDSALYLCASSSGTGPGNTIYFGEGSWLTVV.